These 7 T cell receptor beta chains came from one sample sequenced in a study of blood T cell repertoires in COVID-19. Data came from immunoSEQ multiplex PCR; TCRdb stores just in-frame clones and leaves some out. Of hundreds of thousands of clones in the sample, about 90% are singletons; the top ten hold roughly 3%. The sequenced sample consisted of peripheral blood. These receptors were collected from a man aged 18 to 30 with active or convalescent COVID-19.

CDR3 sequence reads: CASSNRDFYNEQFF. The DNA for the CDR3 is TGTGCCAGCAGTAACCGGGACTTCTACAATGAGCAGTTCTTC. The V and J genes are TRBV7-2 and TRBJ2-1; D is perhaps TRBD2 (6 bases). Germline CDR1 SGHTA, CDR2 FQGNSA. CDR3 length equals 14 residues. Trimming took off 6 bases at V and 3 bases at J, with 12 bases between the two ends. Full variable domain (missing parts from reference TRBV7-2 and TRBJ2-1): GAGVSQSPSNKVTEKGKDVELRCDPISGHTALYWYRQSLGQGLEFLIYFQGNSAPDKSGLPSDRFSAERTGGSVSTLTIQRTQQEDSAVYLCASSNRDFYNEQFFGPGTRLTVL.

This rearrangement joins TRBV6-2 or TRBV6-3 to TRBJ1-3; a weak D match, TRBD1 (6 bases). The CDR3 contains 14 residues. Germline values: CDR1 MNHEY, CDR2 SVGEGT. V was shortened by 2 bases and J by 4 bases, with 9 bases between the two germline ends. The CDR3 DNA reads as TGTGCCAGCAGTTACGGGGGCTTCGGAAACACCATATATTTT. Translating it yields CASSYGGFGNTIYF.

The chain combines TRBV5-5 with TRBJ1-2; 11 bases are a match to TRBD1. V shed 6 bases, J shed 3 bases, and the junction held 7 bases outside the gene matches. The CDR3 loop spans 15 amino acids. Germline V gene data show CDR1 as SGHKS and CDR2 as YYEKEE (reference sequence). The CDR3 region has the DNA TGTGCCAGCACCGTCCCGGGACAGGGGGACTATGGCTACACCTTC. Its translation: CASTVPGQGDYGYTF.

This rearrangement joins TRBV10-3 to TRBJ2-2; a weak D match, TRBD1 (5 bases). The CDR3 spans 16 residues. Germline V gene sequence: CDR1 ENHRY, CDR2 SYGVKD. Between the trimmed V and J ends, which lost 8 bases and 3 bases, there was a span of 19 bases. In nucleotides, the CDR3 is TGTGCCATCCTCCCCCAGGGATCTGCGGACACCGGGGAGCTGTTTTTT. This encodes CAILPQGSADTGELFF.

The rearrangement uses TRBV5-1 and TRBJ2-3; TRBD2 matches at 8 bases. Germline V gene lookup returns CDR1 SGHRS and CDR2 YFSETQ. The CDR3 has 15 residues. J was trimmed by 4 bases and V by 2 bases; bases with no gene match: 6. CDR3 loop: CASSFLGSGADTQYF. CDR3 coding DNA: TGCGCCAGCAGCTTCCTTGGTAGCGGGGCAGATACGCAGTATTTT.

The CDR3, as DNA: TGTGCCAGCATCCAAATGGCGGCGGGGCCAATTTACGAGCAGTACTTC. Translated: CASIQMAAGPIYEQYF. The chain is built from TRBV27 and TRBJ2-7, with D perhaps matching TRBD2 (6 bases). Germline loops: CDR1 MNHEY, CDR2 SMNVEV (reference sequence). The CDR3 is 16 amino acids. The V end lost 7 bases, the J end lost 4 bases, and 23 bases lay between the germline ends.

The rearrangement links TRBV11-2 to TRBJ2-6, with TRBD1 matching over 12 bases. The CDR3 covers 18 residues. Per germline, CDR1 SGHAT and CDR2 FQNNGV. The J segment lost 0 bases and the V segment lost 5 bases, leaving 5 bases of the junction unmatched. Here the CDR3 reads CASSRDRGLGSGANVLTF. In nucleotides, the CDR3 is TGTGCCAGCAGCCGGGACAGGGGGCTCGGCTCTGGGGCCAACGTCCTGACTTTC. The full variable domain, rest sourced from reference TRBV11-2 and TRBJ2-6, is EAGVAQSPRYKIIEKRQSVAFWCNPISGHATLYWYQQILGQGPKLLIQFQNNGVVDDSQLPKDRFSAERLKGVDSTLKIQPAKLEDSAVYLCASSRDRGLGSGANVLTFGAGSRLTVL.